This T cell receptor beta chain was found in a study of patients and donors after allogeneic stem cell transplantation (dated by TCRdb to the early 2020s). Only a few counts were recorded for this clonotype. Its antigen has not been determined. No quality values exist for individual bases; no much larger clone is one base distant. The protocol used for the library was RT-PCR. The instrument was a NextSeq 550. The public reads were reanalyzed by TCRdb: fastp trimming at Q25, MiXCR alignment, in-frame beta chains only. For every CDR3 protein sequence, its rows merge into one entry that carries the most common genes and DNA. Here the sample has hundreds of thousands of distinct CDR3 sequences; 15% to 20% occur a single time. The top ten clones comprise 6% to 8% of the sample. The TCR comes from a human donor who was either an allogeneic HSCT recipient or a stem cell or donor lymphocyte infusion donor (not recorded which). It is not recorded whose cells these are; they may come from a transplant donor. The sample comprised blood, either unsorted or a sorted T cell fraction (not recorded which).

In nucleotides, the sequence is TGTGCCAGCAGCCAGGCGACAGGGGGAGGCAATCAGCCCCAGCATTTT. Its translation is CASSQATGGGNQPQHF. Recombination linked TRBV3-1 to TRBJ1-5; TRBD1 lines up with 9 middle nucleotides. V is cut back by 3 bases and J by 2 bases, with 5 bases in the junction unmatched. From the germline V gene (reference sequence), CDR1 is LGHDT and CDR2 is YNNKEL. Taken from cysteine to phenylalanine, the CDR3 has 16 residues. Only the CDR3 portion is preserved as DNA: 48 bases, with reading frame beginning at the first base.